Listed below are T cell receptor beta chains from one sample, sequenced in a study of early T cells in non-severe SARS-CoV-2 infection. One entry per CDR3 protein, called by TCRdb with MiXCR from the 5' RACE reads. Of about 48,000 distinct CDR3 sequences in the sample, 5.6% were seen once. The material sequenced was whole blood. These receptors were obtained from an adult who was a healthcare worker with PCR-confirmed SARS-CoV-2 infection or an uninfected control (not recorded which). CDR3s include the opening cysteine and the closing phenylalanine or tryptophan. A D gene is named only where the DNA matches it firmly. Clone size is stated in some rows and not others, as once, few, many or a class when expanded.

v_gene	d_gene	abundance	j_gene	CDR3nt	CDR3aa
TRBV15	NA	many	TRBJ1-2	TGTGCCACCAGCAGAGATTCACAGGGTAGCTATGGCTACACCTTC	CATSRDSQGSYGYTF
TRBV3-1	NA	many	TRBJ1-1	TGTGCCAGCAGCCAAGAAAGGGGGACGGGGAACACTGAAGCTTTCTTT	CASSQERGTGNTEAFF
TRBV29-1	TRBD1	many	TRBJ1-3	TGCAGCGTGGGGGACAGGACGGGAAACACCATATATTTT	CSVGDRTGNTIYF
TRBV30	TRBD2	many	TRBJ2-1	TGTGCCTGGAGTGACAAGGGACTAGCGGGGTCCTTCGGTGAGCAGTTCTTC	CAWSDKGLAGSFGEQFF
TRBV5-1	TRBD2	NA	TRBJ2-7	TGCGCCAGCAGCTTGGAGACTAGCGGGGGCTCCTACGAGCAGTACTTC	CASSLETSGGSYEQYF
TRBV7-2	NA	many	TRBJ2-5	TGTGCCAGCAGCTCCCGGACCGGAGAGACCCAGTACTTC	CASSSRTGETQYF
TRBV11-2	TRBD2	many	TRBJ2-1	TGTGCCAGCAGCTTAGTGGGGACTAGCGGGATTTCCTACAATGAGCAGTTCTTC	CASSLVGTSGISYNEQFF
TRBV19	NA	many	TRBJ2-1	TGTGCCAGTAGTTCACTAGCTTTGAGTTACAATGAGCAGTTCTTC	CASSSLALSYNEQFF
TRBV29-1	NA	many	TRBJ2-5	TGCAGCGTTCAGGATTTCCAAGAGACCCAGTACTTC	CSVQDFQETQYF
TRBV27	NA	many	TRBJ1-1	TGTGCCAGCAGTACCGAGGGTAAACGCACTGAAGCTTTCTTT	CASSTEGKRTEAFF
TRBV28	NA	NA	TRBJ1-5	TGTGCCAGCAGTTTAGCGGACCGAAGCAATCAGCCCCAGCATTTT	CASSLADRSNQPQHF
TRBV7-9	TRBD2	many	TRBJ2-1	TGTGCCAGCAGGGCTAGCGGCAATGAGCAGTTCTTC	CASRASGNEQFF
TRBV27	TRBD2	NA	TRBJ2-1	TGTGCCAGCACCGCGACTAGCGGGTCCTACAATGAGCAGTTCTTC	CASTATSGSYNEQFF
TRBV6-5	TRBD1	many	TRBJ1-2	TGTGCCAGCAGTTACCGCAGGGGGCCGCACTATGGCTACACCTTC	CASSYRRGPHYGYTF
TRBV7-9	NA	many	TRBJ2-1	TGTGCCAGCAGCCCATTCGATGAGCAGTTCTTC	CASSPFDEQFF
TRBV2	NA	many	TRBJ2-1	TGTGCCAGCAGTGAAGAGTCCAGCACAGAGGAGTTCTTC	CASSEESSTEEFF
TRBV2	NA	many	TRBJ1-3	TGTGCCAGCAGTGAAGCCCTCGGCCGCACATGGGGAAACACCATATATTTT	CASSEALGRTWGNTIYF
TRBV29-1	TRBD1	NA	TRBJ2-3	TGCAGCGTGGAGGGACAGGGTAGCCCAGATACGCAGTATTTT	CSVEGQGSPDTQYF
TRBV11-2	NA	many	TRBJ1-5	TGTGCCAGCAGCCAGACGGGGCAGCCGAATCAGCCCCAGCATTTT	CASSQTGQPNQPQHF
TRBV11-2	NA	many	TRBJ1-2	TGTGCCAGCAGCCCAGGGGCCCGGGCAACCAACTATGGCTACACCTTC	CASSPGARATNYGYTF
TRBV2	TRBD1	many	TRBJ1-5	TGTGCCAGCAGTGGGGACAGTCGTTATAGCAATCAGCCCCAGCATTTT	CASSGDSRYSNQPQHF
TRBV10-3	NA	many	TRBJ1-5	TGTGCCATCAGTGAGTATCAGAATCAGCCCCAGCATTTT	CAISEYQNQPQHF
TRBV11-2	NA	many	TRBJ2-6	TGTGCCAGCAGCTCCACCTTCTCCTCTGGGGCCAACGTCCTGACTTTC	CASSSTFSSGANVLTF
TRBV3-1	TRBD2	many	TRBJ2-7	TGTGCCAGCAGCCGCTCACTCGGGGGGATGGGCTACGAGCAGTACTTC	CASSRSLGGMGYEQYF
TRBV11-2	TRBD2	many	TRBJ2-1	TGTGCCAGCATCCTAGCGGGGGGCGCCTACAATGAGCAGTTCTTC	CASILAGGAYNEQFF